The clone carrying this T cell receptor beta chain has just a few counts. CDR3 length: 12 amino acids. The V gene's germline CDR1 is SGHAT and CDR2 FQNNGV. V lost 3 bases and J 6 bases, leaving 9 bases between the germline ends. With cryopreserved PBMCs as the source, 2 to 2.5 micrograms of genomic DNA went to TCR beta libraries. These data come from a study of cytotoxic CD8 clonotypes in ibrutinib-treated CLL. Across the study: Samples averaged about 260,000 productive templates and tens of thousands of productive rearrangements.

Repertoires were generated with immunoSEQ multiplex PCR, while TCRdb's copy carries only in-frame clones and drops some. The sample has 20,000 to 30,000 clones, 55% to 75% seen once; the top ten hold under 50%. This receptor was identified in a human donor with chronic lymphocytic leukemia. The chain has TRBV11-2 and TRBJ2-7; D is uncertain. Sequencing used PBMCs, obtained after 12 months of ibrutinib treatment. The CDR3 protein is CASSFQTGEQYF. The CDR3 bases are TGTGCCAGCAGCTTCCAAACGGGCGAGCAGTACTTC.